These 14 T cell receptor beta chains share one sample of origin, sequenced in a study of OX40 agonist ivuxolimab in advanced cancers. Produced via immunoSEQ multiplex PCR; TCRdb's table is partial and in-frame only. The repertoire has about 21,000 clones, around 83% of them found once; the top ten carry over 10%. This specimen consisted of CD4+ or CD8+ T cells sorted from blood, obtained in a trial of the OX40 agonist ivuxolimab. The source of these receptors is an adult with an advanced solid tumor such as melanoma, head and neck, liver or kidney cancer.

The V gene is TRBV2, the J gene TRBJ2-7, with D possibly matching TRBD2 (5 bases). The CDR3 is 15 amino acids. Trimming removed 1 base at V and 6 bases at J, with 16 bases between. CDR1 is SNHLY and CDR2 is FYNNEI in the germline V gene. This CDR3 reads CASSEGLTRRIEQYF. The CDR3 nucleotides are TGTGCCAGCAGTGAAGGTCTTACCCGGAGGATCGAGCAGTACTTC.

This clone came up a few times. The chain recombines TRBV4-2 with TRBJ2-1; unclear D gene. CDR1 is LGHNA and CDR2 is YNFKEQ in the germline V gene. This CDR3 contains 12 residues. V dropped 0 bases and J dropped 7 bases, with 4 bases sitting between them. DNA for the CDR3: TGTGCCAGCAGCCAAGATACGAATGAGCAGTTCTTC. Its protein is CASSQDTNEQFF.

This chain connects TRBV27 to TRBJ2-1; 12 bases align to TRBD2. The V gene end was trimmed by 5 bases and the J gene end by 3 bases; junction bases not matched to a gene: 8. The CDR3 is 17 amino acids. Germline CDR1 reads MNHEY; CDR2 reads SMNVEV (reference sequence). In DNA, the CDR3 is TGTGCCAGCAGTCCAATCTGGACTAGCGGGGACTACAATGAGCAGTTCTTC. Translation: CASSPIWTSGDYNEQFF.

The rearrangement links TRBV27 to TRBJ1-1; possibly TRBD1 for D (5 bases). The CDR3 sequence is 14 residues long. CDR1 is MNHEY, CDR2 SMNVEV, per germline (reference sequence). V shed 4 bases and J shed 1 base, with 10 bases lying between them. The CDR3 region is CASSWGRANTEAFF. The CDR3 bases are TGTGCCAGCAGTTGGGGACGGGCGAACACTGAAGCTTTCTTT.

V is TRBV4-3 and J is TRBJ2-5; TRBD2 agrees at 7 bases. The end of the DNA fits TRBJ2-7 better, so the J call may be wrong. This CDR3 comprises 13 residues. The germline gives CDR1 LGHNA, CDR2 YSLEER. The CDR3 nucleotides read TGCGCCAGCAGCACCCAGCGGGGCTACGAGCAGTACTTC. It translates to CASSTQRGYEQYF.

The rearrangement uses TRBV27 and TRBJ2-7, with D possibly being TRBD2 (7 bases). The CDR3 extends over 15 amino acids. Germline V CDR1 and CDR2: MNHEY, SMNVEV (reference sequence). V was shortened by 6 bases and J by 2 bases, with 17 bases between the two germline ends. The CDR3 sequence: CASSLLRGAAYEQYF. For the CDR3, the DNA is TGTGCCAGCAGCTTACTACGGGGGGCTGCCTACGAGCAGTACTTC.

This clone appeared a few times. The rearrangement joins TRBV7-8 to TRBJ2-3, with TRBD2 matching over 7 bases. The V segment lost 5 bases and the J segment 0 bases; nucleotides outside the gene matches: 5. CDR3 length: 15 amino acids. Germline assignment: CDR1 SGHVS and CDR2 FQNEAQ. The CDR3 region is CASSPRRGSTDTQYF. The CDR3 region has the DNA TGTGCCAGCAGCCCCCGGCGGGGGAGCACAGATACGCAGTATTTT.

The chain is built from TRBV30 and TRBJ2-5; TRBD1 matches at 10 bases. The junction had 6 bases not matched to a gene; V was cut back by 5 bases and J by 3 bases. The germline V gene has CDR1 GTSNPN and CDR2 SVGIG (reference sequence). This CDR3 comprises 14 residues. CDR3 in amino acids: CAWGGQGQEETQYF. The CDR3, as DNA: TGTGCCTGGGGGGGACAGGGGCAGGAAGAGACCCAGTACTTC.

This clone occurred once. The chain carries TRBV27 and TRBJ1-2; tentative D call: TRBD1 (5 bases). Germline lookup yields CDR1 MNHEY and CDR2 SMNVEV (reference sequence). The ends were cut back, 3 bases at V and 6 bases at J, with 14 bases in the middle. This CDR3 has 14 amino acids. The CDR3 DNA reads as TGTGCCAGCAGTTTTAAGGGGTCCCTCGATGGCTACACCTTC. It is translated as CASSFKGSLDGYTF.

Comments on this clone: The sample carries other DNA sequences with the same CDR3. The rearrangement joins TRBV7-3 to TRBJ1-1; no clear D. CDR1 SGHTA and CDR2 FQGTGA come from the germline V gene. Trimming shortened V by 5 bases and J by 0 bases, and 7 bases separated the two germline ends. This CDR3 comprises 13 residues. The CDR3 DNA reads as TGTGCCAGCAGCCTTTCGATGAACACTGAAGCTTTCTTT. Translating gives CASSLSMNTEAFF. The variable domain in full, completed from reference TRBV7-3 and TRBJ1-1, reads GAGVSQTPSNKVTEKGKYVELRCDPISGHTALYWYRQSLGQGPEFLIYFQGTGAADDSGLPNDRFFAVRPEGSVSTLKIQRTERGDSAVYLCASSLSMNTEAFFGQGTRLTVV.

This chain links TRBV7-8 with TRBJ2-3, with 12 nucleotides matching TRBD2. CDR3 length equals 16 residues. In germline, CDR1 is SGHVS, CDR2 FQNEAQ. With V trimmed by 4 bases and J by 2 bases, 4 bases remained unmatched. CDR3 sequence (DNA): TGTGCCAGCAGCTCGCTAGCGGGAGGGATCACAGATACGCAGTATTTT. It is translated as CASSSLAGGITDTQYF. Filled out from reference TRBV7-8 and TRBJ2-3, the complete variable domain reads GAGVSQSPRYKVAKRGQDVALRCDPISGHVSLFWYQQALGQGPEFLTYFQNEAQLDKSGLPSDRFFAERPEGSVSTLKIQRTQQEDSAVYLCASSSLAGGITDTQYFGPGTRLTVL.

The chain carries TRBV6-5 and TRBJ2-1; D unclear. Trimming stripped 4 bases from V and 2 bases from J, with 3 bases between. This CDR3 has 12 amino acids. CDR1 is MNHEY and CDR2 is SVGAGI in the germline V gene. The CDR3 reads CASSSPYNEQFF. CDR3 bases: TGTGCCAGCAGTTCCCCCTACAATGAGCAGTTCTTC.

The chain employs TRBV9 and TRBJ2-1; TRBD1 aligns across 10 bases. Germline values: CDR1 SGDLS, CDR2 YYNGEE. The CDR3 covers 15 residues. V was clipped by 3 bases and J by 3 bases; unmatched bases: 3. CDR3 coding DNA: TGTGCCAGCAGCGGCGACAGGGGGCACTACAATGAGCAGTTCTTC. It codes for CASSGDRGHYNEQFF. Using reference TRBV9 and TRBJ2-1 for the parts outside the CDR3, the full variable domain is DSGVTQTPKHLITATGQRVTLRCSPRSGDLSVYWYQQSLDQGLQFLIQYYNGEERAKGNILERFSAQQFPDLHSELNLSSLELGDSALYFCASSGDRGHYNEQFFGPGTRLTVL.

This rearrangement joins TRBV5-5 to TRBJ2-3, with 10 bases identical to TRBD1. The junction had 2 bases not matched to a gene; V was cut back by 2 bases and J by 2 bases. Germline-derived CDR1 and CDR2 are SGHKS and YYEKEE (reference sequence). This CDR3 spans 15 amino acids. CDR3 bases: TGTGCCAGCAGCTTAGGGACAGGGGACACAGATACGCAGTATTTT. Amino acids: CASSLGTGDTDTQYF. Using reference TRBV5-5 and TRBJ2-3 for the parts outside the CDR3, the full variable domain is DAGVTQSPTHLIKTRGQQVTLRCSPISGHKSVSWYQQVLGQGPQFIFQYYEKEERGRGNFPDRFSARQFPNYSSELNVNALLLGDSALYLCASSLGTGDTDTQYFGPGTRLTVL.